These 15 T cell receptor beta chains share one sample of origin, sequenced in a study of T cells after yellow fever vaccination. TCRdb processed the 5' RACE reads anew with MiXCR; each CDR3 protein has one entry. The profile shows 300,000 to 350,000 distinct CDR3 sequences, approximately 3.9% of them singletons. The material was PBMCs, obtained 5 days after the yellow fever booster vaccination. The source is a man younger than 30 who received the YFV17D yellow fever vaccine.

CDR3 nucleotides: TGTGCCAGCAGCGGACGACAGCTAGATACGCAGTATTTT. Translated, it gives CASSGRQLDTQYF. The rearrangement links TRBV11-2 to TRBJ2-3, with D possibly matching TRBD1 (5 bases). Germline-derived CDR1 and CDR2 are SGHAT and FQNNGV. The length of the CDR3 is 13 residues. The V gene lost 5 bases and the J gene lost 5 bases, with 11 bases spanning the gap.

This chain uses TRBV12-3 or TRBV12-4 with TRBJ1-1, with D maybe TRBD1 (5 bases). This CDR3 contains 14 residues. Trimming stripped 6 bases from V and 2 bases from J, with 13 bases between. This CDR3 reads CASSYDSVNTEAFF. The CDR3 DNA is TGTGCCAGCAGCTACGACAGCGTTAACACTGAAGCTTTCTTT.

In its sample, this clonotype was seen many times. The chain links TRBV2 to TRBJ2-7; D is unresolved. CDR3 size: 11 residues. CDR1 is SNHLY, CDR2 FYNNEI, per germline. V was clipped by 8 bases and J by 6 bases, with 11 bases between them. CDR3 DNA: TGTGCCAGCTCCCCGCAGGCCGAGCAGTACTTC. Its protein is CASSPQAEQYF. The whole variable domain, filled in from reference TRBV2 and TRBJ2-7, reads EPEVTQTPSHQVTQMGQEVILRCVPISNHLYFYWYRQILGQKVEFLVSFYNNEISEKSEIFDDQFSVERPDGSNFTLKIRSTKLEDSAMYFCASSPQAEQYFGPGTRLTVT.

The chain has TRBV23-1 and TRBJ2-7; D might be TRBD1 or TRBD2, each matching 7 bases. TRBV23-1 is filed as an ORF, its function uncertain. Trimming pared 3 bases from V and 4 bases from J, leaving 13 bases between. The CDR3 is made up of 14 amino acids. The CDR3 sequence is CASSQTGRDYEQYV. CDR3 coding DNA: TGCGCCAGCAGTCAGACAGGGAGGGATTACGAGCAGTACGTC.

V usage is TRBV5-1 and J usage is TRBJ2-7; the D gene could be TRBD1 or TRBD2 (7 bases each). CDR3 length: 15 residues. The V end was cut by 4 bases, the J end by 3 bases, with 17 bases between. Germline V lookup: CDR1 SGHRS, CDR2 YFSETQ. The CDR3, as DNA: TGCGCCAGCAGCCAGGGGGGGCAGGAGATCTACGAGCAGTACTTC. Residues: CASSQGGQEIYEQYF. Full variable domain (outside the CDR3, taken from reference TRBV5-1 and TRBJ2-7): KAGVTQTPRYLIKTRGQQVTLSCSPISGHRSVSWYQQTPGQGLQFLFEYFSETQRNKGNFPGRFSGRQFSNSRSEMNVSTLELGDSALYLCASSQGGQEIYEQYFGPGTRLTVT.

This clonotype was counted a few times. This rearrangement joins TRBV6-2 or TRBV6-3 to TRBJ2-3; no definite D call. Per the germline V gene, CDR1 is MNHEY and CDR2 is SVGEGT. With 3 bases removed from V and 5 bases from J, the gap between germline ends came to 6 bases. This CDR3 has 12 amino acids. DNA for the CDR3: TGTGCCAGCAGTTATTACGGAGATACGCAGTATTTT. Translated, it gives CASSYYGDTQYF.

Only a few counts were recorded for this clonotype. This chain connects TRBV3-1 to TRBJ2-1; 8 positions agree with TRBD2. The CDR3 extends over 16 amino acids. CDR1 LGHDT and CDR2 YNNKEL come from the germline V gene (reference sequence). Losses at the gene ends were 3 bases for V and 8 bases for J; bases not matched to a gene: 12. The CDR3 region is CASSHLRTSIMDEQFF. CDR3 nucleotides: TGTGCCAGCAGCCACCTACGGACTAGCATCATGGATGAGCAGTTCTTC.

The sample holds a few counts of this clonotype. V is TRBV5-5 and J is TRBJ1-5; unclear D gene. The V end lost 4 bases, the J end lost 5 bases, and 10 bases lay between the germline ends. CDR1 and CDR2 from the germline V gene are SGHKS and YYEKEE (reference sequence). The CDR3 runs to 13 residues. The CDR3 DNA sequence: TGTGCCAGCAGCATAACCCGGGATCAGCCCCAGCATTTT. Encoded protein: CASSITRDQPQHF. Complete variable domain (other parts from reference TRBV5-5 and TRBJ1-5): DAGVTQSPTHLIKTRGQQVTLRCSPISGHKSVSWYQQVLGQGPQFIFQYYEKEERGRGNFPDRFSARQFPNYSSELNVNALLLGDSALYLCASSITRDQPQHFGDGTRLSIL.

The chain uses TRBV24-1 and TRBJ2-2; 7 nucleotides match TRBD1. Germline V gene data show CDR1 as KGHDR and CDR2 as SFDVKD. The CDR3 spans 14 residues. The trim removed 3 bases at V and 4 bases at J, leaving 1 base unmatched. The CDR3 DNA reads TGTGCCACCAGTGATACAGGGGCCACCGGGGAGCTGTTTTTT. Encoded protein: CATSDTGATGELFF.

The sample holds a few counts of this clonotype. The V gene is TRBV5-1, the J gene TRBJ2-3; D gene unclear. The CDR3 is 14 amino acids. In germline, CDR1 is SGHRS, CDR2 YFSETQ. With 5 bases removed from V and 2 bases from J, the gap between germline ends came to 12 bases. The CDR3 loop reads CASRWDSNTDTQYF. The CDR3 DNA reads TGCGCCAGCAGGTGGGATTCTAACACAGATACGCAGTATTTT.

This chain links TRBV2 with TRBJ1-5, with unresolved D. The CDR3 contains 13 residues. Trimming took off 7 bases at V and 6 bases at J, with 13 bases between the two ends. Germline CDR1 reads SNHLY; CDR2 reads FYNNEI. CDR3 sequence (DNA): TGTGCCAGCATATCCGAGGAGGCTCAGCCCCAGCATTTT. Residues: CASISEEAQPQHF.

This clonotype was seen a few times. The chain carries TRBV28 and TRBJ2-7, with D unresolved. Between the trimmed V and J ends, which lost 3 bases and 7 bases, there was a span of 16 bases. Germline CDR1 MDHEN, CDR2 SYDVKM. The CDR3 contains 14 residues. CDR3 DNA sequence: TGTGCCAGCAGTTTCCGGGTCCCGAATTCGGAGCAGTACTTC. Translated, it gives CASSFRVPNSEQYF.

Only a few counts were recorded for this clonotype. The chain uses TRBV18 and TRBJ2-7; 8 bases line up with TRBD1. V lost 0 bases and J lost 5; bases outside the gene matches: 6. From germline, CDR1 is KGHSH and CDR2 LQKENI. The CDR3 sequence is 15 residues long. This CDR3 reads CASSPPSGGLHEQYV. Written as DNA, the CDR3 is TGTGCCAGCTCACCACCGTCAGGGGGCCTACACGAGCAGTACGTC.

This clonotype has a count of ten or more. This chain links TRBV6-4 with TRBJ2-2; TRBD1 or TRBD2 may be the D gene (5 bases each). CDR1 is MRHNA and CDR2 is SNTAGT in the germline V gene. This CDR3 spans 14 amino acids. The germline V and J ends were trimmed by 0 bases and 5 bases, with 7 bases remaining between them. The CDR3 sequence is CASSDSGDTGELFF. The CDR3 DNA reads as TGTGCCAGCAGTGACTCGGGGGATACCGGGGAGCTGTTTTTT.

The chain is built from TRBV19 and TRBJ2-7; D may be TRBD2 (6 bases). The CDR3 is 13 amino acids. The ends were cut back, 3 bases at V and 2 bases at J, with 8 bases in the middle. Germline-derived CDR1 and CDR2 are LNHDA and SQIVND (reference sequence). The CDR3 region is CASSIWGAYEQYF. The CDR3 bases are TGTGCCAGTAGTATCTGGGGGGCCTACGAGCAGTACTTC. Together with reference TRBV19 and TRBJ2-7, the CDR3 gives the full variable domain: DGGITQSPKYLFRKEGQNVTLSCEQNLNHDAMYWYRQDPGQGLRLIYYSQIVNDFQKGDIAEGYSVSREKKESFPLTVTSAQKNPTAFYLCASSIWGAYEQYFGPGTRLTVT.